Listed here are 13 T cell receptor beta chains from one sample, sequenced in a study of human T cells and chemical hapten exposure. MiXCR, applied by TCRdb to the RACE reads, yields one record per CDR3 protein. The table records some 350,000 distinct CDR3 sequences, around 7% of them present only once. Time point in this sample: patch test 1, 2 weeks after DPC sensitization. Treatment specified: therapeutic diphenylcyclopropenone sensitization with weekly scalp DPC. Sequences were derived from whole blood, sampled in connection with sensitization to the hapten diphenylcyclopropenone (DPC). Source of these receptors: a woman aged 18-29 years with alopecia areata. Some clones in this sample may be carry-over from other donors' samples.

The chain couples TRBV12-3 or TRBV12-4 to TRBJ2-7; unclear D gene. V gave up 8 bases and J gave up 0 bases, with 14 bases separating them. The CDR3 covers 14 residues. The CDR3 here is CASGPGRSSYEQYF. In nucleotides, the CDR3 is TGTGCCAGCGGCCCAGGCAGGAGCTCCTACGAGCAGTACTTC.

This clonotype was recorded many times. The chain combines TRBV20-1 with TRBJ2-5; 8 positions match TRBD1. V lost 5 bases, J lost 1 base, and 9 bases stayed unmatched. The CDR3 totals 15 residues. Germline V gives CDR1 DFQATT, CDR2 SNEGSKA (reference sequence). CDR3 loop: CSARNRRGRQETQYF. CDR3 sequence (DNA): TGCAGTGCTCGAAACCGCAGGGGGCGCCAAGAGACCCAGTACTTC.

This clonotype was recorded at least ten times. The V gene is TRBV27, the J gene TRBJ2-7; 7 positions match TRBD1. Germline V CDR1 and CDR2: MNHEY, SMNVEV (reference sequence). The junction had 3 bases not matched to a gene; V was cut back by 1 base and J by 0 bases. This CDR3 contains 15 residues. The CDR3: CASSLYDRASYEQYF. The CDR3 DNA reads TGTGCCAGCAGTTTATATGACAGGGCCTCCTACGAGCAGTACTTC.

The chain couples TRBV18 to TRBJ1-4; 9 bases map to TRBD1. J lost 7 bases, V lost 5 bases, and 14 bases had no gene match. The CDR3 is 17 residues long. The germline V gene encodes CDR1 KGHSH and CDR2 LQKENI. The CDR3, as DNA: TGTGCCAGCTCATCATCGCCCGGGACAGGGTTAGGTGAAAAACTGTTTTTT. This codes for CASSSSPGTGLGEKLFF.

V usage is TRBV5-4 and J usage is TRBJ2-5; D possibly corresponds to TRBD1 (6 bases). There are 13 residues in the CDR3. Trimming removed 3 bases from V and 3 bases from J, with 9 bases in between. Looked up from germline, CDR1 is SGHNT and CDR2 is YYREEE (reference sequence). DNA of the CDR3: TGTGCCAGCAGCTGGACAGAAAAAGAGACCCAGTACTTC. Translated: CASSWTEKETQYF.

In nucleotides, the CDR3 is TGTGCCAGCAGCTTAGGGTTAACGCAGGCGAGCTATGGCTACACCTTC. Protein product: CASSLGLTQASYGYTF. V is TRBV7-2 and J is TRBJ1-2; no definite D call. Germline V gene lookup returns CDR1 SGHTA and CDR2 FQGNSA. Trimming took 1 base from V and 4 from J, leaving 16 bases between them. This CDR3 contains 16 residues.

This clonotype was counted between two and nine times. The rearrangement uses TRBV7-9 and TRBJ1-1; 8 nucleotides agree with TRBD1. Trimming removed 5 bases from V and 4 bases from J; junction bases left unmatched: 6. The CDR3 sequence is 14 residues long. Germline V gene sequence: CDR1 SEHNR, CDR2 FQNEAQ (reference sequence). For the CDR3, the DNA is TGTGCCAGCAGCCCAAGAACAGGGGGCACTGAAGCTTTCTTT. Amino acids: CASSPRTGGTEAFF.

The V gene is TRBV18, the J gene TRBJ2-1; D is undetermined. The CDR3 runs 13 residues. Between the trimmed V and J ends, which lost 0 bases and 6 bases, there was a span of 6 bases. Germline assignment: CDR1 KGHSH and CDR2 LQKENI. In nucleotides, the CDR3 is TGTGCCAGCTCACCACCGTTCTCCAATGAGCAGTTCTTC. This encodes CASSPPFSNEQFF. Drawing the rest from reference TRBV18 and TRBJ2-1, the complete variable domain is NAGVMQNPRHLVRRRGQEARLRCSPMKGHSHVYWYRQLPEEGLKFMVYLQKENIIDESGMPKERFSAEFPKEGPSILRIQQVVRGDSAAYFCASSPPFSNEQFFGPGTRLTVL.

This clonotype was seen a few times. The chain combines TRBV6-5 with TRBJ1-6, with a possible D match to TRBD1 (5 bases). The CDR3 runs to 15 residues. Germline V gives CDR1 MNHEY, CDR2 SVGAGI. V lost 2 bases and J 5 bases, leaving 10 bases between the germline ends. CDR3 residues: CASSYRDLNNSPLHF. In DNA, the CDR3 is TGTGCCAGCAGTTACAGGGACCTAAATAATTCACCCCTCCACTTT.

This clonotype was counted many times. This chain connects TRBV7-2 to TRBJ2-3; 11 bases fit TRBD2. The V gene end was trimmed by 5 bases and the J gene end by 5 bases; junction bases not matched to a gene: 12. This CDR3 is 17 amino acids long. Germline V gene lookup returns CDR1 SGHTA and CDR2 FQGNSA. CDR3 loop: CASSPYSSGGSGDTQYF. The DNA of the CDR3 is TGTGCCAGCAGCCCCTATTCTAGCGGGGGGAGCGGAGATACGCAGTATTTT.

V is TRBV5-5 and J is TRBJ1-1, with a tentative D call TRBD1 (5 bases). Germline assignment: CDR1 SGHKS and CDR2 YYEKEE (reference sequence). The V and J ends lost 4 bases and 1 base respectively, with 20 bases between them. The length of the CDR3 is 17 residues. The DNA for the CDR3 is TGTGCCAGCAGCCCTGGGACCGGGACCCCGGGGAACACTGAAGCTTTCTTT. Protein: CASSPGTGTPGNTEAFF.

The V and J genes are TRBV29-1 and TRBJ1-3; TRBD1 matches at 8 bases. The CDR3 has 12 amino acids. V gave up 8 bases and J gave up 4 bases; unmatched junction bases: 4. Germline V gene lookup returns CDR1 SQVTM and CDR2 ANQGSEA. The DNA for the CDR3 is TGCAGCTCCCGGGACAGGGGAAACACCATATATTTT. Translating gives CSSRDRGNTIYF.

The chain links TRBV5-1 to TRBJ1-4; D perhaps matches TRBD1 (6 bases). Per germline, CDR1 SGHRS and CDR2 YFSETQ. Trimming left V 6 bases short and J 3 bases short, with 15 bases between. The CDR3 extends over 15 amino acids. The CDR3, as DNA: TGCGCCAGCACCTTAAGGGGGAGTCCTAATGAAAAACTGTTTTTT. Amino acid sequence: CASTLRGSPNEKLFF.